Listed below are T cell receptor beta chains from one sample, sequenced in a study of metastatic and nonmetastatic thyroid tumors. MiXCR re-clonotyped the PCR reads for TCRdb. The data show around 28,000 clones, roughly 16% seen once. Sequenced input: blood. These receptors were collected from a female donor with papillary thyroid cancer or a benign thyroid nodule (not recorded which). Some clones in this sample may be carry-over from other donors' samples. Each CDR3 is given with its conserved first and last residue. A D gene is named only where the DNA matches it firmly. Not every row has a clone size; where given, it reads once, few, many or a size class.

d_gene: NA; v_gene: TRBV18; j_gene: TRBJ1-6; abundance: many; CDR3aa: CASSPRAQTSPLHF; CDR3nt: TGTGCCAGCTCACCACGGGCCCAGACATCACCCCTCCACTTT
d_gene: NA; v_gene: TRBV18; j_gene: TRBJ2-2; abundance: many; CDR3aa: CASSPTMAGVTGELFF; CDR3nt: TGTGCCAGCTCACCAACAATGGCCGGGGTCACCGGGGAGCTGTTTTTT
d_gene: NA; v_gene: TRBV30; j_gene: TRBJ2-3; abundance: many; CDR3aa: CAWSVMGHRQDTQYF; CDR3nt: TGTGCCTGGAGTGTAATGGGACATCGTCAAGATACGCAGTATTTT
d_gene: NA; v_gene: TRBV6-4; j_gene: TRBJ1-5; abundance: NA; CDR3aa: CASSVGGDQPQHF; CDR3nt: TGTGCCAGCAGTGTAGGGGGTGATCAGCCCCAGCATTTT
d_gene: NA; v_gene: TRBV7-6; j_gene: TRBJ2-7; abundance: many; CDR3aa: CASSFGTDPRLDEQYF; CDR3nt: TGTGCCAGCAGCTTCGGCACCGACCCACGTTTGGACGAGCAGTACTTC
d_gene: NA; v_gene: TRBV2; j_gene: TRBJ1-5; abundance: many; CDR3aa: CASSEQGIDQPQHF; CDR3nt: TGTGCCAGCAGTGAGCAGGGTATCGATCAGCCCCAGCATTTT
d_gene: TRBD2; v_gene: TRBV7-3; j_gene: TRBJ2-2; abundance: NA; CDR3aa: CASSLTSGRGRVTGELFF; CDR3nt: TGTGCCAGCAGCTTGACTAGCGGTAGAGGTCGGGTCACCGGGGAGCTGTTTTTT
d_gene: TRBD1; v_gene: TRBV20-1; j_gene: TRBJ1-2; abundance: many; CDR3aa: CSGRQGGGEVYGYTF; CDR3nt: TGCAGTGGTCGACAGGGTGGAGGCGAGGTCTATGGCTACACCTTC
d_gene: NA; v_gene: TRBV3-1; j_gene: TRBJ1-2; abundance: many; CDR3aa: CASTRSGDYGYTF; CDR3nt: TGTGCCAGCACCCGTAGTGGTGACTATGGCTACACCTTC
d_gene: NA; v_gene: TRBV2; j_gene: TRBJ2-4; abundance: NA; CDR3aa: CASSDVAKNIQYF; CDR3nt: TGTGCCAGCAGTGACGTAGCCAAAAACATTCAGTACTTC
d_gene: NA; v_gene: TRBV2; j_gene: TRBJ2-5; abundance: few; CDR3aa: CAGSGGSQETQYF; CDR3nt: TGTGCCGGTAGCGGAGGGTCTCAAGAGACCCAGTACTTC
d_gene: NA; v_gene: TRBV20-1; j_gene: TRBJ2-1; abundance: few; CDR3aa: CSAFKFNEQFF; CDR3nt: TGCAGTGCTTTTAAGTTCAATGAGCAGTTCTTC
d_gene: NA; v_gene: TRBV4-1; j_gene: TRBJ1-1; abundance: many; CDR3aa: CASSQGRGDATPEAFF; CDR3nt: TGCGCCAGCAGCCAAGGGAGAGGGGACGCAACCCCAGAAGCTTTCTTT
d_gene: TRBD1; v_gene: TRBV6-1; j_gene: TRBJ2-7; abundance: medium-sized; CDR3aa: CASSRDRTPKPYEQYF; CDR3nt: TGTGCCAGCAGCAGGGACAGGACACCAAAGCCCTACGAGCAGTACTTC
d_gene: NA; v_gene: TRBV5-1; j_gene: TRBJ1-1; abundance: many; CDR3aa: CASSLGGGTGNTEAFF; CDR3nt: TGCGCCAGCAGCTTGGGCGGGGGGACGGGAAACACTGAAGCTTTCTTT
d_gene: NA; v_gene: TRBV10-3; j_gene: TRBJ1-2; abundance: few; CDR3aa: CAISEGAAWDGYTF; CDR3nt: TGTGCCATCAGTGAGGGGGCGGCCTGGGATGGCTACACCTTC
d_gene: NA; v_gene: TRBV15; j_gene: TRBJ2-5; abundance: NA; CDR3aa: CATSDARVGQETQYF; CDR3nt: TGTGCCACCAGCGATGCACGAGTGGGTCAAGAGACCCAGTACTTC
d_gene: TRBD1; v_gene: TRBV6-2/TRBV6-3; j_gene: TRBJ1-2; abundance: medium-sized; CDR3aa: CASRGTGEAYGYTF; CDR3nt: TGTGCCAGCAGGGGGACAGGGGAAGCCTATGGCTACACCTTC
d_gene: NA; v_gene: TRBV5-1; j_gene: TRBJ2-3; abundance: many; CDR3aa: CASSLQVAGTDTQYF; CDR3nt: TGCGCCAGCAGCCTCCAGGTAGCGGGCACAGATACGCAGTATTTT
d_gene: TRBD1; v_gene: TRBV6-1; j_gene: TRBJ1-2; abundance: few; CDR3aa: CASSRDRARGYTF; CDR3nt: TGTGCCAGCAGCCGGGACAGAGCCCGCGGCTACACCTTC
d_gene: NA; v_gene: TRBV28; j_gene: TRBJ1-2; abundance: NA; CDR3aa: CASSLSGGAHGYTF; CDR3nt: TGTGCCAGCAGTTTAAGTGGGGGCGCCCATGGCTACACCTTC
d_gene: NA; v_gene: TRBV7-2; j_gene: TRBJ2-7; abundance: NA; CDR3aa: CASSLAPRDERYF; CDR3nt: TGTGCCAGCAGTTTAGCCCCCAGGGACGAGCGGTACTTC
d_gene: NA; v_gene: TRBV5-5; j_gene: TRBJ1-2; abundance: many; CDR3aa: CASSFGTEDGGYTF; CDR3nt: TGTGCCAGCAGCTTCGGGACGGAGGATGGAGGCTACACCTTC
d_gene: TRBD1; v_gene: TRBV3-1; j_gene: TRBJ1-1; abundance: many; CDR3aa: CASSRRQGGSTEAFF; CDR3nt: TGTGCCAGCAGCCGCCGACAGGGCGGGTCCACTGAAGCTTTCTTT
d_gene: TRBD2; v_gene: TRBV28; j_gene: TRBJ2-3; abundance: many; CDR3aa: CASSLGGTIDTQYF; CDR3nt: TGTGCCAGCAGTCTCGGGGGGACTATAGATACGCAGTATTTT
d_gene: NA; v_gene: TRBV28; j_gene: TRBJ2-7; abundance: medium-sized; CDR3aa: CASSWMSEQYF; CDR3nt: TGTGCCAGCAGTTGGATGTCCGAGCAGTACTTC
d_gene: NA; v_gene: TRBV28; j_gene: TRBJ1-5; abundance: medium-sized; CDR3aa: CAGGGGGAYQPQHF; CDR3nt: TGTGCCGGAGGAGGGGGGGGCGCCTATCAGCCCCAGCATTTT
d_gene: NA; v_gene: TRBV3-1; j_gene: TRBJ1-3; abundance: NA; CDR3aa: CASSQAHTIYF; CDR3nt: TGTGCCAGCAGCCAAGCCCACACCATATATTTT
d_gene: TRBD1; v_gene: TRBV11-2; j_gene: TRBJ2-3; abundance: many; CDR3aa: CASSQDRASTDTQYF; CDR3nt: TGTGCCAGCAGTCAAGACAGGGCTAGCACAGATACGCAGTATTTT
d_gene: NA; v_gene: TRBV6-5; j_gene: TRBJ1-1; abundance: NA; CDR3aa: CASTSQPLSSEAFF; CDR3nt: TGTGCCAGCACTTCCCAACCCTTGAGCTCTGAAGCTTTCTTT
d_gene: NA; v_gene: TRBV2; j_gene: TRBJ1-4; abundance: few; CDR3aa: CASTGDSRGEKLFF; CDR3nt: TGTGCCAGCACCGGGGATAGCAGGGGTGAAAAACTGTTTTTT
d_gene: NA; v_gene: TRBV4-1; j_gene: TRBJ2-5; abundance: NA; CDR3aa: CASSQDPGSGETQYF; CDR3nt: TGCGCCAGCAGCCAAGACCCCGGGTCGGGGGAGACCCAGTACTTC
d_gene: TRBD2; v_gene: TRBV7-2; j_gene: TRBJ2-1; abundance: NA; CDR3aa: CASRPPGLANNEQFF; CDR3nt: TGTGCCAGCAGGCCCCCGGGACTAGCCAACAATGAGCAGTTCTTC
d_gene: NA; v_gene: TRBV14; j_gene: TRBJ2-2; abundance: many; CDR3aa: CASSQDANWQVTNTGELFF; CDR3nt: TGTGCCAGCAGCCAAGATGCGAATTGGCAGGTCACGAACACCGGGGAGCTGTTTTTT
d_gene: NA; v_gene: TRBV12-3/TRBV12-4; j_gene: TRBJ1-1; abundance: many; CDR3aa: CATTQLGRLVNTEAFF; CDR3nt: TGTGCCACCACACAGCTCGGTCGGTTGGTGAACACTGAAGCTTTCTTT
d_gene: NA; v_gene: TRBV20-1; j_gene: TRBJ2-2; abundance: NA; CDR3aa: CSASLGGVLFF; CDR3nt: TGCAGTGCTAGCCTGGGCGGGGTGCTGTTTTTT
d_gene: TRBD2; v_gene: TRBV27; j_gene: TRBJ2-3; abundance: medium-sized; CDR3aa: CASSLGSGLGADTQYF; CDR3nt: TGTGCCAGCAGTTTAGGTTCGGGACTAGGCGCAGATACGCAGTATTTT
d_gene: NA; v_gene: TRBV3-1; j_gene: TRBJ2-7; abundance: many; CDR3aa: CASSRRSAHEQYF; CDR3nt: TGTGCCAGCAGCCGTAGGTCCGCCCACGAGCAGTACTTC
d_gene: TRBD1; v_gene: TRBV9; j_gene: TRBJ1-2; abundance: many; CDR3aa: CASLTGEHGYTF; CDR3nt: TGTGCCAGCCTGACAGGGGAGCATGGCTACACCTTC
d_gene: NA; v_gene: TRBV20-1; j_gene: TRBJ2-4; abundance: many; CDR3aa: CSAKGQINIQYF; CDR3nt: TGCAGTGCTAAGGGGCAGATAAACATTCAGTACTTC
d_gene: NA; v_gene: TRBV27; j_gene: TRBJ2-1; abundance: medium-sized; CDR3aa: CASSTQPDNEQFF; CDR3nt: TGTGCCAGCAGTACCCAGCCTGACAATGAGCAGTTCTTC
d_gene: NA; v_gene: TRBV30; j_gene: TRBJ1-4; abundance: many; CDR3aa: CAWKTGPKVEKLFF; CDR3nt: TGTGCCTGGAAAACCGGGCCTAAGGTTGAAAAACTGTTTTTT
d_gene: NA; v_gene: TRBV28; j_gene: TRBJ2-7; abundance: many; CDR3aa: CASAEAPIRSGQYF; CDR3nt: TGTGCCAGCGCTGAGGCACCGATCAGGAGCGGGCAGTACTTC
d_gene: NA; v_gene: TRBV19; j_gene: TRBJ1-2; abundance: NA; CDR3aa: CASSTNSIRHANYGYTF; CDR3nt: TGTGCCAGTAGTACCAACAGCATAAGACACGCTAACTATGGCTACACTTTC
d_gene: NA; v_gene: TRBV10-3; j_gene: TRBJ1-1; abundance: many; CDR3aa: CAISEQGMATEAFF; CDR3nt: TGTGCCATCAGTGAACAGGGTATGGCCACTGAAGCTTTCTTT
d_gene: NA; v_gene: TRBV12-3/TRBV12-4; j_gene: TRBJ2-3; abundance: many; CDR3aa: CASTPEGGTDTQYF; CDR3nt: TGTGCCAGCACCCCGGAGGGTGGCACAGATACGCAGTATTTT
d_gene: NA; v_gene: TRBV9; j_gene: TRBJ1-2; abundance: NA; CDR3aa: CASSSTTGLYGYTF; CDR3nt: TGTGCCAGCAGCTCCACGACAGGTCTTTATGGCTACACCTTC
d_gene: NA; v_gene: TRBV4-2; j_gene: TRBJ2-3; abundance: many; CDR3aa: CASSLQTSFTDTQYF; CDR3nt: TGTGCCAGCAGCCTACAGACTAGTTTCACAGATACGCAGTATTTT
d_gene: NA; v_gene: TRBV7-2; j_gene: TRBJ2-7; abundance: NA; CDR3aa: CASSPQGSRHEQYF; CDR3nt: TGTGCCAGCAGCCCACAGGGTAGTCGCCACGAGCAGTACTTC
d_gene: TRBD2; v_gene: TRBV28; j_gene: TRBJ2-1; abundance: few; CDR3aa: CASSLPAGIHEQLF; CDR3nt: TGTGCCAGCAGTCTCCCAGCGGGGATTCATGAGCAGCTCTTC
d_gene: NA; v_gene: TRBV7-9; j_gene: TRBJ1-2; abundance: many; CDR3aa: CASSLGGFGYTF; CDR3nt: TGTGCCAGCAGCTTAGGCGGGTTTGGCTACACCTTC
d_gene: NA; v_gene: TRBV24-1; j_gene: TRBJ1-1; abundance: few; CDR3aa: CATSDSPGGDPFF; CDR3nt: TGTGCCACCAGTGATTCCCCAGGTGGAGACCCTTTCTTT
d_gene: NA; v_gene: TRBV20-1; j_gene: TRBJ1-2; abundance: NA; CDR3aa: CSARWRGNYGYTF; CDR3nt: TGCAGTGCCAGGTGGAGGGGGAACTATGGCTACACCTTC